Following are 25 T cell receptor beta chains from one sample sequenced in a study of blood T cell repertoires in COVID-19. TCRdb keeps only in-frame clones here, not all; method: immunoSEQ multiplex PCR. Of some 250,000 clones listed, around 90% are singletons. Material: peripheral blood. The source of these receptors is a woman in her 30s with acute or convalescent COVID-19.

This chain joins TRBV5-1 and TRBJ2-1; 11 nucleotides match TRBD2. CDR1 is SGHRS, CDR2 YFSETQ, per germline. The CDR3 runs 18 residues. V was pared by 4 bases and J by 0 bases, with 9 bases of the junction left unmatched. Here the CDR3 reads CASSPGTSGTFSYNEQFF. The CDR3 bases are TGCGCCAGCAGCCCCGGGACTAGCGGAACCTTCTCCTACAATGAGCAGTTCTTC.

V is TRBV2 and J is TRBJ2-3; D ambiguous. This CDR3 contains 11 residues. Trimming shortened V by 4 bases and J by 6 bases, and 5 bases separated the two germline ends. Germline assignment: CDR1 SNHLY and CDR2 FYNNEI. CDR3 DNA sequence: TGTGCCAGCAGTGTACTGGATACGCAGTATTTT. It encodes CASSVLDTQYF.

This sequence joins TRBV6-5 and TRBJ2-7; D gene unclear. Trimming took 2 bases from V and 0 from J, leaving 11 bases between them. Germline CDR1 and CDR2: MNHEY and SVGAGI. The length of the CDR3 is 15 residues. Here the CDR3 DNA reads TGTGCCAGCAGTTACCGCCCGGTTAACTCCTACGAGCAGTACTTC. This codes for CASSYRPVNSYEQYF.

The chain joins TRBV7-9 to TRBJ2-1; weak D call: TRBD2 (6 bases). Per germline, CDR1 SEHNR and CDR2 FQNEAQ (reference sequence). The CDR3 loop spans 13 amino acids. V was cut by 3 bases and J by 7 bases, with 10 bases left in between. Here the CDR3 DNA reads TGTGCCAGCAGCTTTCCGGGGGAGAATGAGCAGTTCTTC. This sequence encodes CASSFPGENEQFF.

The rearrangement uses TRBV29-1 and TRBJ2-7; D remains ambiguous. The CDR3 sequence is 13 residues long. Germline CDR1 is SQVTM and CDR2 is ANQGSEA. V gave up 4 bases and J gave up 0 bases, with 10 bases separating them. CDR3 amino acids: CSVVSHNSYEQYF. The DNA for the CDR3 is TGCAGCGTTGTTTCCCACAACTCCTACGAGCAGTACTTC.

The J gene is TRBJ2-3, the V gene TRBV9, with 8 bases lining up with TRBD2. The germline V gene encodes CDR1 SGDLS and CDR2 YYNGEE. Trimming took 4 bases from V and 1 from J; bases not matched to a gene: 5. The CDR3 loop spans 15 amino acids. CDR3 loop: CASSPGTSRTDTQYF. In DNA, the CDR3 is TGTGCCAGCAGCCCTGGGACTAGTCGCACAGATACGCAGTATTTT.

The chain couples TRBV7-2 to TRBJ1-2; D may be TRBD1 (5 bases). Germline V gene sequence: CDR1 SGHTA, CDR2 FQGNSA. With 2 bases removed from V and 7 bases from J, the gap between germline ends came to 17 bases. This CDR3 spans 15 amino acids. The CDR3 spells CASSLSLPGESGYTF. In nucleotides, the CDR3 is TGTGCCAGCAGCTTATCCCTCCCGGGGGAATCTGGCTACACCTTC.

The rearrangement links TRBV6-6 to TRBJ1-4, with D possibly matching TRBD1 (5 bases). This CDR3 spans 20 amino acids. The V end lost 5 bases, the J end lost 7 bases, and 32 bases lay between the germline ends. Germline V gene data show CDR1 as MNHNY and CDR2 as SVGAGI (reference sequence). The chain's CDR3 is CASSRPPHGQTPSWGEKLFF. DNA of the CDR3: TGTGCCAGCAGTCGCCCCCCCCACGGACAAACTCCAAGCTGGGGTGAAAAACTGTTTTTT.

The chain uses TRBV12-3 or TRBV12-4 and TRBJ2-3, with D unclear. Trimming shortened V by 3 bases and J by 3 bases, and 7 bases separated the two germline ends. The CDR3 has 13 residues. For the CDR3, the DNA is TGTGCCAGCAGTTTCTCTAGTACAGATACGCAGTATTTT. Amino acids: CASSFSSTDTQYF.

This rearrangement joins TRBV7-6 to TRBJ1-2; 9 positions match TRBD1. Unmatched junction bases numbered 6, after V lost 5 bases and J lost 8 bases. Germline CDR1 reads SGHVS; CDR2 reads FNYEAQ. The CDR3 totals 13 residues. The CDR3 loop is CASSRDREGGYTF. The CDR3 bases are TGTGCCAGCAGCAGGGACAGGGAAGGCGGCTACACCTTC.

This CDR3 reads CASSQVRVQTEAFF. CDR3 DNA sequence: TGTGCCAGCAGCCAAGTTCGGGTTCAAACCGAGGCTTTCTTT. The chain is built from TRBV4-2 and TRBJ1-1; D ambiguous. Germline lookup yields CDR1 LGHNA and CDR2 YNFKEQ. The CDR3 is 14 amino acids. V was pared by 1 base and J by 11 bases, with 17 bases between.

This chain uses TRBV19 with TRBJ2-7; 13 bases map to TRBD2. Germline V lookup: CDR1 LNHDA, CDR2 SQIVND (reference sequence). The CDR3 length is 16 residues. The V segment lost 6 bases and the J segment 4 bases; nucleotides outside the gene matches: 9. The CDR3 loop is CASSQTSGRLGYEQYF. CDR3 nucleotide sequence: TGTGCCAGTAGCCAGACTAGCGGGAGGCTCGGGTACGAGCAGTACTTC.

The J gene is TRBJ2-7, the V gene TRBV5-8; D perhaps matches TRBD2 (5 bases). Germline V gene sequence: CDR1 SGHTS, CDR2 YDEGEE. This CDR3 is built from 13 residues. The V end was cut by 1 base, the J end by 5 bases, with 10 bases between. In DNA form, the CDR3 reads TGTGCCAGCAGCTTGACGGAGGAGGACGAGCAGTACTTC. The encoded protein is CASSLTEEDEQYF.

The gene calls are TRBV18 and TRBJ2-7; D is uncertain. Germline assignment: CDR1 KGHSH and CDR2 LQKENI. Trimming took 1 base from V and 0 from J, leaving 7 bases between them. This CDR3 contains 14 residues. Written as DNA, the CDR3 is TGTGCCAGCTCACCACAAGAGGACTCCTACGAGCAGTACTTC. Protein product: CASSPQEDSYEQYF.

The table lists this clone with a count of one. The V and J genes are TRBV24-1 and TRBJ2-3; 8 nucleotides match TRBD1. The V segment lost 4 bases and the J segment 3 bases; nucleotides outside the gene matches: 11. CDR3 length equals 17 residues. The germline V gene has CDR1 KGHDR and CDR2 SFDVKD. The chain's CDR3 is CATSDSGTGIGTDTQYF. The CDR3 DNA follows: TGTGCCACCAGTGACTCGGGGACAGGTATAGGTACAGATACGCAGTATTTT.

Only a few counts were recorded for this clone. The CDR3 region is CASSATSGGNNEQFF. As DNA, the CDR3 is TGTGCCAGCAGCGCAACTAGCGGGGGTAACAATGAGCAGTTCTTC. The chain combines TRBV7-9 with TRBJ2-1, with 11 bases identical to TRBD2. Trimming cost V 5 bases and J 5 bases; bases outside gene matches: 5. The CDR3 sequence is 15 residues long. Looked up from germline, CDR1 is SEHNR and CDR2 is FQNEAQ (reference sequence).

The DNA of the CDR3 is TGTGCCACCAGTGTAGGAGGGGAAGGGCAGCCCCAGCATTTT. Amino acids: CATSVGGEGQPQHF. The rearrangement links TRBV24-1 to TRBJ1-5, with D tentatively TRBD1 (5 bases). This CDR3 is built from 14 residues. The ends were cut back, 5 bases at V and 7 bases at J, with 14 bases in the middle. From germline, CDR1 is KGHDR and CDR2 SFDVKD.

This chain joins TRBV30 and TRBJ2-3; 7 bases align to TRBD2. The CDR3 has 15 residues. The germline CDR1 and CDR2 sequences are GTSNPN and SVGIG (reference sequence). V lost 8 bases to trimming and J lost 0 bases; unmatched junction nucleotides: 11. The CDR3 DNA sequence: TGTGCCCTCGGGGGGAAGGCTACTAGCACAGATACGCAGTATTTT. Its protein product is CALGGKATSTDTQYF. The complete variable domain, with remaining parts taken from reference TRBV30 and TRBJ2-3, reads SQTIHQWPATLVQPVGSPLSLECTVEGTSNPNLYWYRQAAGRGLQLLFYSVGIGQISSEVPQNLSASRPQDRQFILSSKKLLLSDSGFYLCALGGKATSTDTQYFGPGTRLTVL.

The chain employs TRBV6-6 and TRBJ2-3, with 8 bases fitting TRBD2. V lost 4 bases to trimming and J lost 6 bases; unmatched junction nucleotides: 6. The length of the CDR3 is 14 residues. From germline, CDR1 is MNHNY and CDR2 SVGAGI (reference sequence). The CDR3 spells CASSWGLDSDTQYF. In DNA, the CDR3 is TGTGCCAGCAGTTGGGGACTAGATTCGGATACGCAGTATTTT.

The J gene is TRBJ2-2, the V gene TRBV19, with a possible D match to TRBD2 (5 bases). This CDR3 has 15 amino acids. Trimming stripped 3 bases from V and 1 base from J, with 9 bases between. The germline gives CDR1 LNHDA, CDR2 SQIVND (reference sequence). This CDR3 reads CASSIGNRNTGELFF. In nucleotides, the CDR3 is TGTGCCAGTAGTATCGGGAACAGGAACACCGGGGAGCTGTTTTTT. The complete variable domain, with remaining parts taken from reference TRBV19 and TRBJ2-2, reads DGGITQSPKYLFRKEGQNVTLSCEQNLNHDAMYWYRQDPGQGLRLIYYSQIVNDFQKGDIAEGYSVSREKKESFPLTVTSAQKNPTAFYLCASSIGNRNTGELFFGEGSRLTVL.

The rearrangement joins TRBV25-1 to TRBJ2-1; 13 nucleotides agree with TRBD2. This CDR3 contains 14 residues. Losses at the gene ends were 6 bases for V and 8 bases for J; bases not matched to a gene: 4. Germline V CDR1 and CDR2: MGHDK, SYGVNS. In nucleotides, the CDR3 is TGTGCCAGCAGGCGGACTAGCGGGAGCTATGAGCAGTTCTTC. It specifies CASRRTSGSYEQFF.

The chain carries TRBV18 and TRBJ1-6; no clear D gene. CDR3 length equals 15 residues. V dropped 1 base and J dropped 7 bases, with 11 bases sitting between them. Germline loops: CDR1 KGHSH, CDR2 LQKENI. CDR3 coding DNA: TGTGCCAGCTCACCACTAGACGCCGGGAATTCACCCCTCCACTTT. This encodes CASSPLDAGNSPLHF.

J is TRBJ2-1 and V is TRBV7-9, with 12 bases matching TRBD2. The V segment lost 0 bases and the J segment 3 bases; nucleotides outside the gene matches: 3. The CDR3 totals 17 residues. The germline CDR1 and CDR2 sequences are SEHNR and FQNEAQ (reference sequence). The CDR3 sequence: CASSLALAGGNYNEQFF. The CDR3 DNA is TGTGCCAGCAGCTTAGCACTAGCGGGAGGAAACTACAATGAGCAGTTCTTC.

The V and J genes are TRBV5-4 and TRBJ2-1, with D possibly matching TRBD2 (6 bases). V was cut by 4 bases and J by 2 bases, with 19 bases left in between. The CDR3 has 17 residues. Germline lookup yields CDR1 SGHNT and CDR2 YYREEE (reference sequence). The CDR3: CASSRPRGAQPYNEQFF. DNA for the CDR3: TGTGCCAGCAGCCGGCCGCGGGGAGCGCAACCCTACAATGAGCAGTTCTTC.

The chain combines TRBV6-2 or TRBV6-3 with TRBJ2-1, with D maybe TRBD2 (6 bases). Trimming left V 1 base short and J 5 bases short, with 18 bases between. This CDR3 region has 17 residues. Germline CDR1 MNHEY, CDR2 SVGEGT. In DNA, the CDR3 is TGTGCCAGCAGTTACTTACCGGGAGCGCCTCGGGACAATGAGCAGTTCTTC. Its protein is CASSYLPGAPRDNEQFF.